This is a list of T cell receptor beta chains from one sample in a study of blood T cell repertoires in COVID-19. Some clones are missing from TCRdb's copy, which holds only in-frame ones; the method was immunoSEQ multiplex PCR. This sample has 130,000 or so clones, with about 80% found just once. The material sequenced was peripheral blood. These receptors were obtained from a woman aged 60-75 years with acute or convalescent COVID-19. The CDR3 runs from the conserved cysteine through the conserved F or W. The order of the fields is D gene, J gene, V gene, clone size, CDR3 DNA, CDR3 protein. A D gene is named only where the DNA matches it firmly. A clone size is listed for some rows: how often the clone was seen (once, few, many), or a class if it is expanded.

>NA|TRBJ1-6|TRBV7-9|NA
TGTGCCAGCAGCTTAGTCGGGGGAGGCTCACCCCTCCACTTT
CASSLVGGGSPLHF
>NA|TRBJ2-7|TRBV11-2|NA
TGTGCCAGCAGCTTGGAGGGTAGGAGCTACGAGCAGTACTTC
CASSLEGRSYEQYF
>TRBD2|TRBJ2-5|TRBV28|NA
TGTGCCAGCAGTTCTAGCGGGGGGGCCGGCGAGACCCAGTACTTC
CASSSSGGAGETQYF
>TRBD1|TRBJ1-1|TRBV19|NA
TGTGCCAGTAGCCCCACTCAGGGGGCGAACACTGAAGCTTTCTTT
CASSPTQGANTEAFF
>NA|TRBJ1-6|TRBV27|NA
TGTGCCAGCAGTTCGTCCCTTGGACAGACTTCACCCCTCCACTTT
CASSSSLGQTSPLHF
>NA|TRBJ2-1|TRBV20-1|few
TGCAGTGCTGCAGGGTGGAATGAGCAGTTCTTC
CSAAGWNEQFF
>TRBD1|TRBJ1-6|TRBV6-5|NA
TGTGCCAGCAGGGGGACAGGGTACGGGGCCCTCCACTTT
CASRGTGYGALHF
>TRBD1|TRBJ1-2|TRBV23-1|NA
TGCGCCAGCAGTCAATCGGGACAGGGCGGGAACTATGGCTACACCTTC
CASSQSGQGGNYGYTF
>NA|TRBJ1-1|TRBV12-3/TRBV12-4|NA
TGTGCCAGCAGCCGGAACACTGAAGCTTTCTTT
CASSRNTEAFF
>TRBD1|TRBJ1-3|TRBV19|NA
TGTGCCAGTATTGGGGACAGGACGTCCTCTGGAAACACCATATATTTT
CASIGDRTSSGNTIYF
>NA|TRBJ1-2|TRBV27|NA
TGTGCCAGCAGTCTCTGGGGAGAGGGCAACTATGGCTACACCTTC
CASSLWGEGNYGYTF
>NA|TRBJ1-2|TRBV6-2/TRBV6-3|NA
TGTGCCAGCAGTTACGGACAGCCCCTTAACTATGGCTACACCTTC
CASSYGQPLNYGYTF
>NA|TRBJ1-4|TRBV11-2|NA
TGTGCCAGCAGCCGGGTCGACAGAGGCGAAAAACTGTTTTTT
CASSRVDRGEKLFF
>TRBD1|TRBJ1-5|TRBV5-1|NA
TGCGCCAGCAGCTCGACAGGGGATAATCAGCCCCAGCATTTT
CASSSTGDNQPQHF
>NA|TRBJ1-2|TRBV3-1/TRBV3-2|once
TGTGCCAGCAGCCAAAGGGGGTACTATGGCTACACCTTC
CASSQRGYYGYTF
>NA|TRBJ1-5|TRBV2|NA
TGTGCCAGCAGCGTAGACAGGACTTATAGCAATCAGCCCCAGCATTTT
CASSVDRTYSNQPQHF
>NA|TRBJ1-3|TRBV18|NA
TGTGCCAGCTCACCGATTCTAAGAAACACCATATATTTT
CASSPILRNTIYF
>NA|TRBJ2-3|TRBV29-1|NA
TGCAGCGTGACGAGGACAGATACGCAGTATTTT
CSVTRTDTQYF
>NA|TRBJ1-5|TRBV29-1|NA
TGCAGCGTTTCAGGGGACAGCAATCAGCCCCAGCATTTT
CSVSGDSNQPQHF
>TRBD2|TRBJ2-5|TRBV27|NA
TGTGCCAGCAGTTCCCTAGGTTCGGGAGGGGAGACCCAGTACTTC
CASSSLGSGGETQYF
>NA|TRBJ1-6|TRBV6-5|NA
TGTGCCAGCAGTTATTCGGGGGGCCCTATTAATTCACCCCTCCACTTT
CASSYSGGPINSPLHF
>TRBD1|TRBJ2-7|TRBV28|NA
TGTGCCAGCCGAGGGGGCAAAAATTGGGAGCAGTACTTC
CASRGGKNWEQYF
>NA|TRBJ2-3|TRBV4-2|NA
TGTGCCAGCAGCCAGGGATACCGGGACACCACAGATACGCAGTATTTT
CASSQGYRDTTDTQYF
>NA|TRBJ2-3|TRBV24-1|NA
TGTGCCACCAGGGGGCTCACAGATACGCAGTATTTT
CATRGLTDTQYF
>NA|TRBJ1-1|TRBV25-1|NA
TGTGCCAGCAGTGATGGAGTGAACACTGAAGCTTTCTTT
CASSDGVNTEAFF
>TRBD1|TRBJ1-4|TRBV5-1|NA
TGCGCCAGCAGCTACCAGACAGGGCGGTTAACTAATGAAAAACTGTTTTTT
CASSYQTGRLTNEKLFF
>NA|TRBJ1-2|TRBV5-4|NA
TGTGCCAGCAGCTTCCCTCTTGGACAGTCGTCCTATGGCTACACCTTC
CASSFPLGQSSYGYTF
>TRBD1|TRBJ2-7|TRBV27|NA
TGTGCCAGCACAAGGACAGGGAGCTCCTACGAGCAGTACTTC
CASTRTGSSYEQYF
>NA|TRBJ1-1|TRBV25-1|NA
TGTGCCAGCAGTGAATATCAGGGGAACACTGAAGCTTTCTTT
CASSEYQGNTEAFF
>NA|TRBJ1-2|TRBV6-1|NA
TGTGCCAGCAGTGAAATAATACAGAAATATGGCTACACCTTC
CASSEIIQKYGYTF
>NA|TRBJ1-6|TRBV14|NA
TGTGCCAGCAGCCAGTCTCAGGGAACACCCCTCCACTTT
CASSQSQGTPLHF
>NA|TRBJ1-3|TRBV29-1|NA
TGCAGCGTTGCCAGGGGTTCTGGAAACACCATATATTTT
CSVARGSGNTIYF
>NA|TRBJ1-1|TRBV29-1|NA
TGCAGCGCGAAGACGGGGGGCACTGAAGCTTTCTTT
CSAKTGGTEAFF
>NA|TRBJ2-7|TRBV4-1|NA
TGCGCCAGCAGCCACGTCCCTTCCTACGAGCAGTACTTC
CASSHVPSYEQYF
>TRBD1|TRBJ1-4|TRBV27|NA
TGTGCCAGCACTCACAGGGGACCAACAACTAATGAAAAACTGTTTTTT
CASTHRGPTTNEKLFF
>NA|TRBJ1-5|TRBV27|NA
TGTGCCAGCAGTTTGAACAGGGAGAGCAATCAGCCCCAGCATTTT
CASSLNRESNQPQHF
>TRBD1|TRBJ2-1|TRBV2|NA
TGTGCCAGCAGCCAAGACAGGGTCAATGAGCAGTTCTTC
CASSQDRVNEQFF
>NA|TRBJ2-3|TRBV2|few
TGTGCCAGCAGCGCAATTCCGGGACTCCTCCCCCCAGATACGCAGTATTTT
CASSAIPGLLPPDTQYF
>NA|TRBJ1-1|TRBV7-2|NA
TGTGCCAGCAGACGATATAGGGGATTCACTGAAGCTTTCTTT
CASRRYRGFTEAFF
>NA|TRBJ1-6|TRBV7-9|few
TGTGCCAGCAGCTTAGGGAGGGGTGGAATTTCACCCCTCCACTTT
CASSLGRGGISPLHF
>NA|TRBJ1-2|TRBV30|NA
TGTGCCTGGAGACCGTACCGCGGGGGCCTCTATGGCTACACCTTC
CAWRPYRGGLYGYTF
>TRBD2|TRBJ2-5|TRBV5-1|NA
TGCGCCAGCGGCCCCTACAGGACGGGGGAGGGGGAGACCCAGTACTTC
CASGPYRTGEGETQYF
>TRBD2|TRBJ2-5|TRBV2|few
TGTGCCAGCAGGTGGACTAGCGGGGGGCGAGACCAAGAGACCCAGTACTTC
CASRWTSGGRDQETQYF
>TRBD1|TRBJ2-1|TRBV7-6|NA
TGTGCCAGCAGCGCCACGCGACAGGGTCCCTCTGATGGCAATGAGCAGTTCTTC
CASSATRQGPSDGNEQFF
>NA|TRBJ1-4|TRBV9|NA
TGTGCCAGCAGCACGGGGGGTAGTGATGAAAAACTGTTTTTT
CASSTGGSDEKLFF
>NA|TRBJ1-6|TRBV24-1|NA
TGTGCCACCAGTGAAGGCAGGGATTCACCCCTCCACTTT
CATSEGRDSPLHF
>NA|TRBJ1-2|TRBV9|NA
TGTGCCAGCAGCGTAGGAGGTGGAACCGCGCTATATGGCTACACCTTC
CASSVGGGTALYGYTF
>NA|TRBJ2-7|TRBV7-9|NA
TGTGCCGTCACTACTTGGAGCTCCTACGAGCAGTACTTC
CAVTTWSSYEQYF
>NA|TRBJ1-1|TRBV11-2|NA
TGTGCCAGCGGCGGCAGGGCTGAAGCTTTCTTT
CASGGRAEAFF